This entry features one T cell receptor (beta chain) sequence. Generated by immunoSEQ multiplex PCR, the TCRdb table keeps only in-frame clones and is missing some. The profile shows some 99,000 clones, about 86% of them singletons. This sample stems from a study of blood T cell repertoires in COVID-19. The V end was cut by 5 bases, the J end by 5 bases, with 13 bases between. The CDR3 totals 14 residues. Germline lookup yields CDR1 LNHDA and CDR2 SQIVND (reference sequence). The chain couples TRBV19 to TRBJ1-5; TRBD1 might be the D (6 bases). Material for sequencing was peripheral blood. The receptor comes from a woman aged 60-70 years in a cohort sampled during active or convalescent COVID-19. In nucleotides, the CDR3 is TGTGCCAGTAGTGTTCAGGGGCCCTATCAGCCCCAGCATTTT. It is translated as CASSVQGPYQPQHF.